The entry below describes one TCR beta chain. This CDR3 is 14 amino acids long. Germline CDR1 SGHTA, CDR2 FQGNSA. Every TCR library drew on about 4,000 ng of total RNA. TCRdb processed the 5' RACE reads again and assigns one entry to each CDR3 protein, with no DNA. This table holds around 450,000 distinct CDR3 sequences. The source of the sample is a study of monozygotic twins with inflammatory bowel disease. Sequencing was done on a sample of blood. This TCR was recovered from a human donor with ulcerative colitis or Crohn's disease, or a healthy co-twin of an affected twin (not recorded which). This chain links TRBV7-2 with TRBJ2-5; TCRdb returns TRBD2, unconfirmable since there is no DNA. CDR3 amino acids: CASSLVANTETQYF.